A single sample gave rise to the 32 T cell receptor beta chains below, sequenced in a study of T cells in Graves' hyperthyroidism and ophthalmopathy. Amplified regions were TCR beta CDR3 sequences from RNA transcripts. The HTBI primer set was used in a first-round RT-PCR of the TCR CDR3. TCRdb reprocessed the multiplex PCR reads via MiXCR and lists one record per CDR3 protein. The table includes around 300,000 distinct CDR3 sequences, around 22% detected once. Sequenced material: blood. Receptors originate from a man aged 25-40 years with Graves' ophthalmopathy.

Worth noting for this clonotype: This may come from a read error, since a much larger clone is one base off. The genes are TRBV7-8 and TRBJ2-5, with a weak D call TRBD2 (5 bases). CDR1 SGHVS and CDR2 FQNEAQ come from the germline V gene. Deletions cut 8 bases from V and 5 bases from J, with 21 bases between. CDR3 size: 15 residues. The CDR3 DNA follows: TGTGCCAGCGCCCTGTATCAGCGGCCTCGGGAGACCCAGTACTTC. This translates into CASALYQRPRETQYF.

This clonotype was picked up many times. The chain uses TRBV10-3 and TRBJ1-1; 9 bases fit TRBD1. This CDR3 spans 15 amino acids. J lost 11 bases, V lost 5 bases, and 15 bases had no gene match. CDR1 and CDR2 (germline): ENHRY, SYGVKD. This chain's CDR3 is CAISPGQGVGSEAFF. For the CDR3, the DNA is TGTGCCATCAGTCCGGGACAGGGTGTCGGATCGGAGGCTTTCTTT.

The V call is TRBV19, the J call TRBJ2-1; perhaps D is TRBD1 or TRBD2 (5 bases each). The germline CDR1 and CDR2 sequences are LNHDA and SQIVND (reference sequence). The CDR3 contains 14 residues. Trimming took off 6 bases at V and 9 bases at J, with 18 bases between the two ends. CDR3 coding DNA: TGTGCCAGTAGCGGGACGCCCCGAGGGTCTGAGCAGTTCTTC. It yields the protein CASSGTPRGSEQFF.

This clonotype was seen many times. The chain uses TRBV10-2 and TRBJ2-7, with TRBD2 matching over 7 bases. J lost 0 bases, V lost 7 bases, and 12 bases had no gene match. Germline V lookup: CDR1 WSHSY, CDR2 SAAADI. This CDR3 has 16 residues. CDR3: CASTPGAGRHSYEQYF. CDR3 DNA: TGCGCCAGCACCCCGGGAGCGGGAAGGCACTCCTACGAGCAGTACTTC.

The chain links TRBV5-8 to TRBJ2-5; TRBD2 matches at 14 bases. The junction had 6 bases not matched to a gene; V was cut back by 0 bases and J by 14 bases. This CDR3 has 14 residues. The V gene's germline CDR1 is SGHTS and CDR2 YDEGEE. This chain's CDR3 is CASSLGGLAGGSYF. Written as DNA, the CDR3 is TGTGCCAGCAGCTTGGGAGGACTAGCGGGAGGTTCATACTTC.

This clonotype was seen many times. For the CDR3, the DNA is TGTGCCAGCAGTATCGAGGGGGCAACTAATGAAAAACTGTTTTTT. It encodes CASSIEGATNEKLFF. J is TRBJ1-4 and V is TRBV12-3 or TRBV12-4, with a possible D match to TRBD1 (6 bases). Trimming removed 5 bases at V and 0 bases at J, with 10 bases between. The CDR3 extends over 15 amino acids.

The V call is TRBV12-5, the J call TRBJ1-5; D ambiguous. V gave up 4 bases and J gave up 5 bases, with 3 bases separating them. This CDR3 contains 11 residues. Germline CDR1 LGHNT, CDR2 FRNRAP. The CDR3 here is CASGSHQPQHF. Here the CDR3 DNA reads TGTGCTAGTGGTTCCCATCAGCCCCAGCATTTT.

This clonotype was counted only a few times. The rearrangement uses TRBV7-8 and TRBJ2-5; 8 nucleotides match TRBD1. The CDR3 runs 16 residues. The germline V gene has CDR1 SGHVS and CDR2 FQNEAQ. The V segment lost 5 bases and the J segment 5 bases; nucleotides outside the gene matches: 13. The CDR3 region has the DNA TGTGCCAGCAGCCCGATCGGACAGGGTCCTTCTGAGACCCAGTACTTC. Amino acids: CASSPIGQGPSETQYF. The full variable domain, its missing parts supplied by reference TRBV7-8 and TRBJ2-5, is GAGVSQSPRYKVAKRGQDVALRCDPISGHVSLFWYQQALGQGPEFLTYFQNEAQLDKSGLPSDRFFAERPEGSVSTLKIQRTQQEDSAVYLCASSPIGQGPSETQYFGPGTRLLVL.

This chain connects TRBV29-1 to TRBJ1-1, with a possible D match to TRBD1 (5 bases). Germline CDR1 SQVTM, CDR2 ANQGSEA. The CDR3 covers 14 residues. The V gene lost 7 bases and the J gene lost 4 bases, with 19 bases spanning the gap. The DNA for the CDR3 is TGCAGCGCCACCCCGGGGGAGAGAGTCACTGAAGCTTTCTTT. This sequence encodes CSATPGERVTEAFF.

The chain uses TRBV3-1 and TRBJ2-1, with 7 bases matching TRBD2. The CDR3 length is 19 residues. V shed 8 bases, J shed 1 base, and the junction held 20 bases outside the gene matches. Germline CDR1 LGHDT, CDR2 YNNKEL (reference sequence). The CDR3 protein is CASSPLPGAGVSSYNEQFF. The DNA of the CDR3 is TGTGCCAGCTCACCACTCCCTGGGGCGGGAGTCAGTTCCTACAATGAGCAGTTCTTC.

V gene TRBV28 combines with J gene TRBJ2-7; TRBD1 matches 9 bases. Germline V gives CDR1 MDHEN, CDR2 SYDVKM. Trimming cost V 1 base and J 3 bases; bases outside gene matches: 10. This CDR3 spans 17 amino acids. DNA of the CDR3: TGTGCCAGCAGTTTATCCGACCACAGGGGGCTAAGCTACGAGCAGTACTTC. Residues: CASSLSDHRGLSYEQYF.

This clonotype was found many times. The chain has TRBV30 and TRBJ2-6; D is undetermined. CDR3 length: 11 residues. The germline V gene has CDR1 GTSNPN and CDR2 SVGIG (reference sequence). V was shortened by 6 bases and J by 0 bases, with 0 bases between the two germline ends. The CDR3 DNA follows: TGTGCCTGCTCTGGGGCCAACGTCCTGACTTTC. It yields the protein CACSGANVLTF.

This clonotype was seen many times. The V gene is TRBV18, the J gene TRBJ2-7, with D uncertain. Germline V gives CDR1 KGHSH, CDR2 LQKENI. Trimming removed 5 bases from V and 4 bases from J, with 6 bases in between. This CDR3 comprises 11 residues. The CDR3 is CASSKEYEQYF. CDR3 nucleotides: TGTGCCAGCTCAAAAGAATACGAGCAGTACTTC.

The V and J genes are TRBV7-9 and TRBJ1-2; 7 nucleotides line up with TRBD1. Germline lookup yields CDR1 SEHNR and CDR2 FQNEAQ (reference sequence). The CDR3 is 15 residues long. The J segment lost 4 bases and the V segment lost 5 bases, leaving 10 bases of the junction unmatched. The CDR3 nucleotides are TGTGCCAGCAGCGAGAACAGGGGAGAAGTCTATGGCTACACCTTC. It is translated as CASSENRGEVYGYTF.

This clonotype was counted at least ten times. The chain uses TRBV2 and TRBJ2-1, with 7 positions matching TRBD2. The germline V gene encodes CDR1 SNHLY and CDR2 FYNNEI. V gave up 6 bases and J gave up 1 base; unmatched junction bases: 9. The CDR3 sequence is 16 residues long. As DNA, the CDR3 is TGTGCCAGCAGGCTAAGACTAGCAACGTCCTACAATGAGCAGTTCTTC. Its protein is CASRLRLATSYNEQFF.

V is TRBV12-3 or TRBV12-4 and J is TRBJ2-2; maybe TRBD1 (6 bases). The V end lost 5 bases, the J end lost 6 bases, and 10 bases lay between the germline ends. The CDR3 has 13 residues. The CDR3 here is CASSVRGSGELFF. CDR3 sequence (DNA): TGTGCCAGCAGTGTCAGGGGATCCGGGGAGCTGTTTTTT.

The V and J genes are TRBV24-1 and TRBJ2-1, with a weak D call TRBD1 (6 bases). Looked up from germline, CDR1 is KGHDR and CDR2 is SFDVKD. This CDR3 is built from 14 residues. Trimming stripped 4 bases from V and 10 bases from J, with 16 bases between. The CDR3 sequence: CATSDSDRTYEQFF. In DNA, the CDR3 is TGTGCCACCAGTGACTCTGACAGGACCTACGAGCAGTTCTTC.

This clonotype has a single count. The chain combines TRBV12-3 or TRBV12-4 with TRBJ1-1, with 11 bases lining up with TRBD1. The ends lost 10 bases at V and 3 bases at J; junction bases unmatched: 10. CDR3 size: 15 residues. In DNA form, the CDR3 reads TGTGCCACCAATCTTAGGGACAGGGGGGACACTGAAGCTTTCTTT. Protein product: CATNLRDRGDTEAFF.

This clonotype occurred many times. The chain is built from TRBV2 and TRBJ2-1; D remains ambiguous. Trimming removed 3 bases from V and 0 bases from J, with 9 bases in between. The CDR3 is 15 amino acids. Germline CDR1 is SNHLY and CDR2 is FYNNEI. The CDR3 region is CASSDESSSYNEQFF. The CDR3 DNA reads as TGTGCCAGCAGTGACGAATCCAGCTCCTACAATGAGCAGTTCTTC. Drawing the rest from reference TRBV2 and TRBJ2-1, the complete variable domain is EPEVTQTPSHQVTQMGQEVILRCVPISNHLYFYWYRQILGQKVEFLVSFYNNEISEKSEIFDDQFSVERPDGSNFTLKIRSTKLEDSAMYFCASSDESSSYNEQFFGPGTRLTVL.

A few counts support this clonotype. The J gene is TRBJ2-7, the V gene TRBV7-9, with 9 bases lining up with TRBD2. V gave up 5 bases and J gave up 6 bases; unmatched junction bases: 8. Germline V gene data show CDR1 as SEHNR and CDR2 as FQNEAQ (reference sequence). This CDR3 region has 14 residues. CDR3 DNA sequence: TGTGCCAGCAGCAGGAATAGCGGGAGCGCCGAGCAGTACTTC. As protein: CASSRNSGSAEQYF.

Written as DNA, the CDR3 is TGTGCCAGCAGCCAAGTTTGGACACCTACCTACGAGCAGTACTTC. It translates to CASSQVWTPTYEQYF. The gene calls are TRBV4-2 and TRBJ2-7; D perhaps matches TRBD1 (5 bases). Germline CDR1 LGHNA, CDR2 YNFKEQ. This CDR3 region has 15 residues. Trimming took off 1 base at V and 2 bases at J, with 12 bases between the two ends.

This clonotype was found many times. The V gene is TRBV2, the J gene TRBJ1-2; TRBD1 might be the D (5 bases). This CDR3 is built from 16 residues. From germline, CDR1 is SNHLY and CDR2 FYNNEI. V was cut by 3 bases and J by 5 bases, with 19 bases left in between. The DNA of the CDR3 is TGTGCCAGCAGTGAGAGGGGCGCCGGAAGTTATTATGGCTACACCTTC. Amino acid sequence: CASSERGAGSYYGYTF.

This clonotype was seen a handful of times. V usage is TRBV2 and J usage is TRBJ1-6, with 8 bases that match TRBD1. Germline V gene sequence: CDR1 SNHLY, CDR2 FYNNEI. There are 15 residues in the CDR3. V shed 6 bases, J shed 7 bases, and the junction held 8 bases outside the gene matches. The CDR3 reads CASRDQGAGNSPLHF. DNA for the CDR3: TGTGCCAGCAGGGATCAGGGGGCTGGAAATTCACCCCTCCACTTT.

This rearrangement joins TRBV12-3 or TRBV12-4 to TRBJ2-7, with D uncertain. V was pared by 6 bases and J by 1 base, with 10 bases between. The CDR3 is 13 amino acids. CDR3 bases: TGTGCCAGCAGCCCCGACGGTTCCTACGAGCAGTACTTC. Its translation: CASSPDGSYEQYF.

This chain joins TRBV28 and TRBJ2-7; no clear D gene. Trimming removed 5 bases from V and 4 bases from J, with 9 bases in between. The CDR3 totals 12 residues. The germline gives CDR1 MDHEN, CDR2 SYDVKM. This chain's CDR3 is CASSLGLYEQYF. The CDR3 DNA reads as TGTGCCAGCAGTCTAGGGCTTTACGAGCAGTACTTC.

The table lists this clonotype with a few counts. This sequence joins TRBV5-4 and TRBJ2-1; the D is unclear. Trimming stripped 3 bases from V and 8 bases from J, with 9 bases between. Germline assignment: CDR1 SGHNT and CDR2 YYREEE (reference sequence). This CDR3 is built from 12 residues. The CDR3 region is CASSSLLDEQFF. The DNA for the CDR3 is TGTGCCAGCAGCTCCCTGTTGGATGAGCAGTTCTTC.

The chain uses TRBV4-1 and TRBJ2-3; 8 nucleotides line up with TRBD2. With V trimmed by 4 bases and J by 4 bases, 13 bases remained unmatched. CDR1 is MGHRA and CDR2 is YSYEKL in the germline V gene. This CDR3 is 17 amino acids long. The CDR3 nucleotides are TGCGCCAGCAGCCGAATGACCGGGAGGGGATCCGCAGATACGCAGTATTTT. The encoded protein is CASSRMTGRGSADTQYF.

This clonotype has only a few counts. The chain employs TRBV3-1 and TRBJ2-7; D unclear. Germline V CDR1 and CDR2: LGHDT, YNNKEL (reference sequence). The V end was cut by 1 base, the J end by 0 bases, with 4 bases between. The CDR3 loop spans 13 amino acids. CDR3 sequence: CASSQVVSYEQYF. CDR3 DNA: TGTGCCAGCAGCCAAGTTGTCTCCTACGAGCAGTACTTC.

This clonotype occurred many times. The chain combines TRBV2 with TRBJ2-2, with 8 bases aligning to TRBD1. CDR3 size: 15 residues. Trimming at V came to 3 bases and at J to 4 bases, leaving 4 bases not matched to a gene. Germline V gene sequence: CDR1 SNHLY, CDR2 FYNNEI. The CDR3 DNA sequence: TGTGCCAGCAGTGACGGACAGGGTTTCACCGGGGAGCTGTTTTTT. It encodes CASSDGQGFTGELFF.

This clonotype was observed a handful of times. The CDR3 here is CASSYTVGQTGVYGYTF. CDR3 DNA: TGTGCCAGCAGTTACACTGTTGGTCAGACGGGCGTCTATGGCTACACCTTC. The chain uses TRBV6-5 and TRBJ1-2; D gene ambiguous. V was clipped by 2 bases and J by 4 bases, with 20 bases between them. The CDR3 loop spans 17 amino acids. CDR1 and CDR2 (germline): MNHEY, SVGAGI.

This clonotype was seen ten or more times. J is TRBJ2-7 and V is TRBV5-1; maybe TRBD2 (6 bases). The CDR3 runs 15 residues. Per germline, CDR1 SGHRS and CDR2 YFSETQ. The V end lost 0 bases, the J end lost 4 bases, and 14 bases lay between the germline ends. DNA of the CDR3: TGCGCCAGCAGCTTGGATGGGGACTGGACGTACGAGCAGTACTTC. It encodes CASSLDGDWTYEQYF.

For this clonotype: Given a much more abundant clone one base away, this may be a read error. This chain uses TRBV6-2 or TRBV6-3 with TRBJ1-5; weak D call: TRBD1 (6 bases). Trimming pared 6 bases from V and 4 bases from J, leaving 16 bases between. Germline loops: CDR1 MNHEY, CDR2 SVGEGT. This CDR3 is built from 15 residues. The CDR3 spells CASRNGRGVNQPQHF. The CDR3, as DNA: TGTGCCAGCAGAAACGGCAGGGGCGTAAATCAGCCCCAGCATTTT.